Below are 3 T cell receptor beta chains sequenced from a single sample in a study of blood T cell repertoires in COVID-19 (dated by TCRdb to 2019 to 2021). Library preparation employed the immunoSEQ multiplex PCR assay. Sourced from immuneACCESS, this table was stored by TCRdb with only in-frame sequences that have V and J called. A share of the clones is absent; for the studies checked, an unresolved V gene accounts for under half, and the remainder has no known explanation. The sample table lists a few hundred thousand clones, around 90% of them with a count of one. The ten largest clones add up to approximately 4.3% of the sample. Specimen: PBMCs or T cells enriched from blood (not recorded which). These receptors were obtained from a woman aged 18-35 years with acute COVID-19.

This clone was found once. The chain joins TRBV24-1 to TRBJ1-2; TRBD1 agrees at 8 bases. Trimming cost V 3 bases and J 7 bases; bases outside gene matches: 9. The CDR3 totals 15 residues. Germline values: CDR1 KGHDR, CDR2 SFDVKD. The CDR3 bases are TGTGCCACCAGTGATCCGACCGACAGGGGCAGTGGCTACACCTTC. As protein: CATSDPTDRGSGYTF.

The chain uses TRBV7-8 and TRBJ2-3, with TRBD1 identical over 9 bases. CDR1 SGHVS and CDR2 FQNEAQ come from the germline V gene. V was pared by 5 bases and J by 9 bases, with 12 bases of the junction left unmatched. The CDR3 is 15 amino acids. Here the CDR3 reads CASSADRGAYRTQYF. DNA for the CDR3: TGTGCCAGCAGCGCAGACAGGGGGGCGTACCGAACGCAGTATTTT.

The genes are TRBV12-5 and TRBJ1-5, with D tentatively TRBD1 (6 bases). CDR1 LGHNT and CDR2 FRNRAP come from the germline V gene. This CDR3 is built from 18 residues. V was shortened by 3 bases and J by 3 bases, with 21 bases between the two germline ends. The CDR3 nucleotides read TGTGCTAGTGGTTTTTCGGTTGATGTTTGGACAGACAATCAGCCCCAGCATTTT. It codes for CASGFSVDVWTDNQPQHF.